Reported below is one T cell receptor beta chain. Its specificity is not known. This sample is drawn from a study of cytotoxic CD8 clonotypes in ibrutinib-treated CLL. General study results and limits: Baseline values of clonality outstripped age-matched healthy donors and followed circulating CD8+ T-cell counts. The study found clonality rose at ibrutinib response, then fell toward baseline at progression.

Libraries were prepared by immunoSEQ multiplex PCR; TCRdb keeps only in-frame clonotypes and omits some of them. The sample holds about 140,000 clones, about 72% seen once. From germline, CDR1 is MNHEY and CDR2 SVGAGI. V lost 0 bases and J lost 2, with 2 bases in between. This CDR3 region has 12 residues. Sequencing used PBMCs, obtained after 12 months of ibrutinib treatment. The chain links TRBV6-5 to TRBJ2-7; D ambiguous. The TCR was taken from a human donor with chronic lymphocytic leukemia. The CDR3 is CASSYSAYEQYF. CDR3 nucleotide sequence: TGTGCCAGCAGTTACTCGGCCTACGAGCAGTACTTC.